This TCR beta chain was recovered during a study of blood T cell repertoires in COVID-19. TCRdb's copy holds only in-frame clones and misses some; the assay was immunoSEQ multiplex PCR. The data contain 250,000 or so clones, approximately 86% of them seen just once; the ten biggest clones take up about 8.6%. Germline V gives CDR1 LNHNV, CDR2 YYDKDF (reference sequence). Trimming pared 10 bases from V and 8 bases from J, leaving 11 bases between. The CDR3 runs to 10 residues. The source is a man aged 35 to 55 with active or convalescent COVID-19. Sequenced: peripheral blood. The gene calls are TRBV15 and TRBJ1-2; D remains unclear. CDR3 in amino acids: CANSAWGYTF. In nucleotides, the CDR3 is TGTGCCAACTCTGCGTGGGGCTACACCTTC. Using reference TRBV15 and TRBJ1-2 for the parts outside the CDR3, the full variable domain is DAMVIQNPRYQVTQFGKPVTLSCSQTLNHNVMYWYQQKSSQAPKLLFHYYDKDFNNEADTPDNFQSRRPNTSFCFLDIRSPGLGDTAMYLCANSAWGYTFGSGTRLTVV.